The T cell receptor (beta chain) under discussion was sequenced for a study of vaccination effects on CD4 cells after COVID-19. General study results and limits: The study, lacking early post-infection timepoints, had few convalescent patients.

As regards this clone: The antigen is unknown.

Profiled with immunoSEQ multiplex PCR; TCRdb holds only in-frame clones, not every one. The table records more than 50,000 clones, roughly 80% of them present only once. The CDR3 contains 13 residues. The V end lost 5 bases, the J end lost 4 bases, and 14 bases lay between the germline ends. CDR1 is GTSNPN, CDR2 SVGIG, per germline (reference sequence). Isolation of CD4+ T cells took place after nine to ten days of culture. This sequence was found in a human donor who received a COVID-19 vaccine. The specimen was CD4+ T cells from PBMCs cultured without peptide, collected before COVID-19 vaccination. V usage is TRBV30 and J usage is TRBJ1-2, with unresolved D. CDR3 DNA: TGTGCCTGGGCCGGCGGTTCGGGCTATGGCTACACCTTC. Its translation is CAWAGGSGYGYTF.